Below are 21 T cell receptor beta chains sequenced from a single sample in a study of T cells of healthy individuals. TCRdb reprocessed the 5' RACE reads via MiXCR and lists one record per CDR3 protein. The sample holds about 96,000 distinct CDR3 sequences, roughly a sixth seen once. The receptors here all came from a human donor in good health.

In its sample, this clonotype was seen many times. The chain couples TRBV30 to TRBJ1-3; no clear D gene. CDR3 size: 12 residues. Looked up from germline, CDR1 is GTSNPN and CDR2 is SVGIG (reference sequence). The V and J ends lost 0 bases and 4 bases respectively, with 4 bases between them. The CDR3, as DNA: TGTGCCTGGAGTGTAGCAGGAAACACCATATATTTT. Protein product: CAWSVAGNTIYF.

The chain's CDR3 is CASGTLNTEAFF. The CDR3 DNA is TGTGCCAGCGGGACACTGAACACTGAAGCTTTCTTT. The chain combines TRBV2 with TRBJ1-1; TRBD1 might be the D (6 bases). The germline V gene has CDR1 SNHLY and CDR2 FYNNEI. Trimming stripped 8 bases from V and 0 bases from J, with 7 bases between. This CDR3 comprises 12 residues.

This clonotype was seen ten or more times. This chain joins TRBV10-3 and TRBJ2-1; D gene unclear. The length of the CDR3 is 14 residues. Per the germline V gene, CDR1 is ENHRY and CDR2 is SYGVKD. V lost 3 bases, J lost 5 bases, and 11 bases lay in between. CDR3 in amino acids: CAISDSRAHNEQFF. The CDR3 DNA follows: TGTGCCATCAGTGACTCCCGGGCCCACAATGAGCAGTTCTTC.

There are a few counts of this clonotype. The chain has TRBV7-2 and TRBJ2-2; possibly TRBD1 or TRBD2 for D (6 bases each). Trimming stripped 5 bases from V and 4 bases from J, with 29 bases between. There are 20 residues in the CDR3. The V gene's germline CDR1 is SGHTA and CDR2 FQGNSA. The chain's CDR3 is CASSPYNRAYRGRPTGELFF. CDR3 nucleotides: TGTGCCAGCAGCCCGTATAATAGGGCTTACCGGGGGCGACCCACCGGGGAGCTGTTTTTT.

In this sample, this clonotype turned up once. The V call is TRBV14, the J call TRBJ1-1, with unresolved D. CDR1 is SGHDN and CDR2 is FVKESK in the germline V gene. Trimming left V 5 bases short and J 0 bases short, with 7 bases between. This CDR3 has 13 amino acids. CDR3: CASSASLNTEAFF. CDR3 nucleotides: TGTGCCAGCAGCGCTAGTTTGAACACTGAAGCTTTCTTT.

The J gene is TRBJ2-5, the V gene TRBV3-1; the D is unclear. The CDR3 contains 14 residues. CDR1 is LGHDT and CDR2 is YNNKEL in the germline V gene (reference sequence). Trimming cost V 4 bases and J 4 bases, with 13 bases left between them. In nucleotides, the CDR3 is TGTGCCAGCAGCCCCTCCCATAGTGGAGAGACCCAGTACTTC. Protein: CASSPSHSGETQYF.

This clonotype was counted only a few times. The chain recombines TRBV5-6 with TRBJ2-2, with D possibly being TRBD2 (6 bases). This CDR3 spans 14 amino acids. V lost 4 bases, J lost 5 bases, and 12 bases lay in between. Looked up from germline, CDR1 is SGHDT and CDR2 is YYEEEE. Here the CDR3 DNA reads TGTGCCAGCAGCGGGACTCAGGGTACCGGGGAGCTGTTTTTT. It is translated as CASSGTQGTGELFF.

This clonotype has a count of ten or more. The gene calls are TRBV7-2 and TRBJ1-1; a possible D gene is TRBD1 (6 bases). The germline V and J ends were trimmed by 0 bases and 1 base, with 9 bases remaining between them. This CDR3 spans 15 amino acids. CDR1 and CDR2 (germline): SGHTA, FQGNSA. CDR3 bases: TGTGCCAGCAGCTTAGCCCCGGGACAGAACACTGAAGCTTTCTTT. It encodes CASSLAPGQNTEAFF.

The rearrangement joins TRBV6-5 to TRBJ1-1; D is unclear. The ends were cut back, 4 bases at V and 8 bases at J, with 14 bases in the middle. Germline V CDR1 and CDR2: MNHEY, SVGAGI. CDR3 length equals 13 residues. The CDR3 sequence is CASSSPGREEAFF. In nucleotides, the CDR3 is TGTGCCAGCAGTTCCCCAGGACGGGAAGAAGCTTTCTTT.

This clonotype has a handful of counts. This chain connects TRBV7-9 to TRBJ2-4, with 7 bases aligning to TRBD2. The CDR3 totals 13 residues. Unmatched junction bases numbered 5, after V lost 4 bases and J lost 8 bases. Per germline, CDR1 SEHNR and CDR2 FQNEAQ (reference sequence). CDR3 amino acids: CASSSAGQDIQYF. The CDR3 DNA reads TGTGCCAGCAGCTCAGCGGGGCAGGACATTCAGTACTTC.

The chain employs TRBV6-2 or TRBV6-3 and TRBJ2-7; the match to TRBD1 covers 7 bases. From germline, CDR1 is MNHEY and CDR2 SVGEGT. Trimming removed 2 bases from V and 10 bases from J; junction bases left unmatched: 5. The CDR3 runs 12 residues. CDR3 in amino acids: CASSYGQASQYF. DNA for the CDR3: TGTGCCAGCAGTTACGGACAGGCGTCACAGTACTTC.

This clonotype was seen many times. This chain joins TRBV7-2 and TRBJ2-1; D possibly corresponds to TRBD2 (5 bases). Between the trimmed V and J ends, which lost 0 bases and 2 bases, there was a span of 8 bases. Germline CDR1 SGHTA, CDR2 FQGNSA. CDR3 length equals 15 residues. This chain's CDR3 is CASSLAFGAYNEQFF. The CDR3 DNA is TGTGCCAGCAGCTTAGCGTTCGGGGCCTACAATGAGCAGTTCTTC.

The chain recombines TRBV2 with TRBJ2-3; the match to TRBD2 covers 10 bases. The CDR3 covers 18 residues. Trimming took 4 bases from V and 6 from J; bases not matched to a gene: 16. Per germline, CDR1 SNHLY and CDR2 FYNNEI. This CDR3 reads CASSASTILAGNSDTQYF. The CDR3, as DNA: TGTGCCAGCAGTGCGTCCACTATACTAGCGGGAAACTCGGATACGCAGTATTTT.

This clonotype appeared many times. This chain links TRBV7-9 with TRBJ1-5, with TRBD1 matching over 8 bases. From germline, CDR1 is SEHNR and CDR2 FQNEAQ (reference sequence). The CDR3 covers 15 residues. V gave up 5 bases and J gave up 1 base; unmatched junction bases: 4. The CDR3 spells CASSRTGNSNQPQHF. The CDR3 nucleotides are TGTGCCAGCAGCAGGACAGGGAACAGCAATCAGCCCCAGCATTTT.

This clonotype was observed a few times. The chain is built from TRBV28 and TRBJ2-1, with a possible D match to TRBD2 (5 bases). Germline CDR1 and CDR2: MDHEN and SYDVKM. V was clipped by 7 bases and J by 1 base, with 11 bases between them. CDR3 length: 14 residues. The CDR3 nucleotides are TGTGCCAGCACGAGCGGAGGTTCCTACAATGAGCAGTTCTTC. Translating gives CASTSGGSYNEQFF.

The J gene is TRBJ1-5, the V gene TRBV5-1; D might be TRBD1 (5 bases). With 0 bases removed from V and 4 bases from J, the gap between germline ends came to 11 bases. The CDR3 is 15 residues long. CDR1 is SGHRS and CDR2 is YFSETQ in the germline V gene. Here the CDR3 reads CASSLGQGRNQPQHF. DNA of the CDR3: TGCGCCAGCAGCTTGGGGCAGGGCAGAAATCAGCCCCAGCATTTT.

CDR3 DNA sequence: TGCGCCAGCAGCCAAGTATACGGCATCGGCGGCAATGAGCAGTTCTTC. Protein sequence: CASSQVYGIGGNEQFF. The J gene is TRBJ2-1, the V gene TRBV4-1; D is undetermined. Germline-derived CDR1 and CDR2 are MGHRA and YSYEKL. The CDR3 runs to 16 residues. V shed 1 base and J shed 6 bases, with 16 bases lying between them.

This clonotype was detected many times. The genes are TRBV29-1 and TRBJ1-1; TRBD1 is a possible D gene (5 bases). CDR1 SQVTM and CDR2 ANQGSEA come from the germline V gene. The CDR3 covers 12 residues. V was trimmed by 5 bases and J by 1 base, leaving 8 bases between them. CDR3 sequence: CSVSQGNTEAFF. The DNA of the CDR3 is TGCAGCGTTTCTCAGGGGAACACTGAAGCTTTCTTT.

The chain combines TRBV20-1 with TRBJ2-7; 14 nucleotides align to TRBD2. The CDR3 sequence is 13 residues long. Germline values: CDR1 DFQATT, CDR2 SNEGSKA (reference sequence). The V gene end was trimmed by 6 bases and the J gene end by 6 bases; junction bases not matched to a gene: 4. Here the CDR3 reads CSAGLAGVVEQYF. The CDR3 DNA follows: TGCAGTGCGGGACTAGCGGGAGTCGTCGAGCAGTACTTC.

The genes are TRBV14 and TRBJ2-5, with unresolved D. CDR1 is SGHDN and CDR2 is FVKESK in the germline V gene. Trimming shortened V by 4 bases and J by 2 bases, and 11 bases separated the two germline ends. The length of the CDR3 is 14 residues. The CDR3 sequence is CASSPSWIQETQYF. In DNA form, the CDR3 reads TGTGCCAGCAGCCCCTCGTGGATACAAGAGACCCAGTACTTC.

The J gene is TRBJ2-7, the V gene TRBV19, with D perhaps matching TRBD2 (6 bases). Germline loops: CDR1 LNHDA, CDR2 SQIVND (reference sequence). The CDR3 has 16 residues. The V and J ends lost 3 bases and 2 bases respectively, with 17 bases between them. CDR3 residues: CASSMRRRGSTYEQYF. CDR3 nucleotides: TGTGCCAGTAGTATGAGAAGGCGGGGATCTACCTACGAGCAGTACTTC.